This T cell receptor (beta chain) was documented in a study of T-cell memory formation after mild COVID-19. Study conclusions and caveats: Contracting CD4+ clones sat mainly in CM and EM; CD8+ in EMRA. A balance of CD4 and CD8 characterized clones contracting day 15 to 85, whereas later expanders leaned CD4+.

This clonotype appeared a few times. Its antigen is unknown. The CDR3 length is 11 residues. Germline V gene lookup returns CDR1 SGHTA and CDR2 FQGNSA. The V end was cut by 5 bases, the J end by 15 bases, with 15 bases between. TCRdb fed the 5' RACE reads into MiXCR, producing one record per CDR3 protein. Of around 65,000 distinct CDR3 sequences listed, 9% to 9.5% are singletons. The receptor was isolated from a man between 18 and 29 years old who had mild COVID-19 (a few samples of this study predate the infection). Cell type and time point are not known. Sequencing input: PBMCs or a T cell subset sorted from them (not recorded which). V gene TRBV7-2 combines with J gene TRBJ2-3; TRBD1 might be the D (6 bases). CDR3 protein: CASSQRQAPYF. The DNA for the CDR3 is TGTGCCAGCAGCCAACGACAGGCGCCTTATTTT. The full variable domain, with the rest looked up from reference TRBV7-2 and TRBJ2-3, is GAGVSQSPSNKVTEKGKDVELRCDPISGHTALYWYRQSLGQGLEFLIYFQGNSAPDKSGLPSDRFSAERTGGSVSTLTIQRTQQEDSAVYLCASSQRQAPYFGPGTRLTVL.